The 13 T cell receptor beta chains listed next were all sequenced from one sample in a study of OX40 agonist ivuxolimab in advanced cancers. Produced via immunoSEQ multiplex PCR; TCRdb's table is partial and in-frame only. The sample holds about 48,000 clones; 83% are singletons and the top ten take about 1.2%. Sequenced material: CD4+ or CD8+ T cells sorted from blood, taken in a trial of the OX40 agonist ivuxolimab. These receptor sequences come from an adult with an advanced solid tumor such as melanoma, head and neck, liver or kidney cancer.

This sequence joins TRBV6-5 and TRBJ2-1; 11 bases map to TRBD1. Trimming cost V 6 bases and J 9 bases; bases outside gene matches: 4. CDR1 MNHEY and CDR2 SVGAGI come from the germline V gene. The CDR3 covers 13 residues. This chain's CDR3 is CASRDRGQSEQFF. The CDR3 bases are TGTGCCAGCAGGGACAGGGGGCAAAGTGAGCAGTTCTTC.

V usage is TRBV7-6 and J usage is TRBJ2-7; 10 bases map to TRBD1. The CDR3 length is 13 residues. Germline V gene sequence: CDR1 SGHVS, CDR2 FNYEAQ. J lost 3 bases, V lost 7 bases, and 3 bases had no gene match. In DNA, the CDR3 is TGTGCCAGCAAGCGGACAGGGGGCTACGAGCAGTACTTC. Encoded protein: CASKRTGGYEQYF.

The V call is TRBV6-6, the J call TRBJ1-2, with no clear D. From germline, CDR1 is MNHNY and CDR2 SVGAGI (reference sequence). The CDR3 sequence is 15 residues long. V lost 0 bases, J lost 0 bases, and 8 bases lay in between. CDR3 coding DNA: TGTGCCAGCAGTTACTCTCGACCCCCTAACTATGGCTACACCTTC. Translating gives CASSYSRPPNYGYTF.

The genes are TRBV6-6 and TRBJ1-2; tentatively, D is TRBD1 (6 bases). The CDR3 consists of 13 residues. V was trimmed by 5 bases and J by 2 bases, leaving 9 bases between them. CDR1 is MNHNY, CDR2 SVGAGI, per germline (reference sequence). The CDR3 DNA follows: TGTGCCAGCAGTCCAGGGGTCAACTATGGCTACACCTTC. Encoded protein: CASSPGVNYGYTF.

This clone was detected only a few times. This chain uses TRBV21-1 with TRBJ2-7; the table names TRBD1, a call not compared with the DNA. TRBV21-1 is recorded as a pseudogene. The CDR3 is made up of 16 amino acids. The CDR3 here is CASSTPGTGYSYEQYF. The CDR3, as DNA: TGTGCCAGCAGCACCCCCGGGACAGGGTACTCCTACGAGCAGTACTTC.

This chain connects TRBV2 to TRBJ2-5; 8 positions agree with TRBD1. J lost 4 bases, V lost 3 bases, and 16 bases had no gene match. Germline loops: CDR1 SNHLY, CDR2 FYNNEI. This CDR3 has 18 residues. CDR3 bases: TGTGCCAGCAGTGATCCCAACTTTGGACAGGGTTTCTTAGAGACCCAGTACTTC. It is translated as CASSDPNFGQGFLETQYF. Looking up the rest from reference TRBV2 and TRBJ2-5 gives the full variable domain: EPEVTQTPSHQVTQMGQEVILRCVPISNHLYFYWYRQILGQKVEFLVSFYNNEISEKSEIFDDQFSVERPDGSNFTLKIRSTKLEDSAMYFCASSDPNFGQGFLETQYFGPGTRLLVL.

J is TRBJ2-2 and V is TRBV19; 9 bases map to TRBD1. The CDR3 is made up of 14 amino acids. Germline-derived CDR1 and CDR2 are LNHDA and SQIVND (reference sequence). V shed 7 bases, J shed 6 bases, and the junction held 6 bases outside the gene matches. CDR3 coding DNA: TGTGCCAGTATGGGACAGGGTGTCCCCGGGGAGCTGTTTTTT. This sequence encodes CASMGQGVPGELFF.

The rearrangement joins TRBV5-1 to TRBJ2-5; maybe TRBD1 (6 bases). The CDR3 totals 15 residues. Germline loops: CDR1 SGHRS, CDR2 YFSETQ. Between the trimmed V and J ends, which lost 1 base and 6 bases, there was a span of 16 bases. CDR3 in amino acids: CASSLRGSGTQTQYF. The DNA for the CDR3 is TGCGCCAGCAGCTTGAGGGGGAGTGGGACGCAGACCCAGTACTTC. Variable domain in full (rest from reference TRBV5-1 and TRBJ2-5): KAGVTQTPRYLIKTRGQQVTLSCSPISGHRSVSWYQQTPGQGLQFLFEYFSETQRNKGNFPGRFSGRQFSNSRSEMNVSTLELGDSALYLCASSLRGSGTQTQYFGPGTRLLVL.

CDR3 region: CASSFSGVGYGYTF. The DNA of the CDR3 is TGTGCCAGCAGTTTTAGTGGGGTTGGCTATGGCTACACCTTC. The chain links TRBV27 to TRBJ1-2; D is ambiguous. Trimming stripped 3 bases from V and 4 bases from J, with 12 bases between. CDR1 is MNHEY and CDR2 is SMNVEV in the germline V gene (reference sequence). CDR3 size: 14 residues.

The rearrangement joins TRBV6-5 to TRBJ1-5, with D perhaps matching TRBD1 (6 bases). Germline CDR1 and CDR2: MNHEY and SVGAGI. V was clipped by 6 bases and J by 3 bases, with 12 bases between them. The CDR3 has 14 residues. DNA of the CDR3: TGTGCCAGCAGCCTCGACAGGAACAATCAGCCCCAGCATTTT. Translation gives CASSLDRNNQPQHF.

The chain recombines TRBV7-2 with TRBJ2-1; D call uncertain. Germline CDR1 and CDR2: SGHTA and FQGNSA. CDR3 length equals 16 residues. V lost 5 bases to trimming and J lost 3 bases, with 17 bases between them. This CDR3 reads CASSKAVSRDYNEQFF. CDR3 coding DNA: TGTGCCAGCAGCAAAGCAGTCAGCAGAGACTACAATGAGCAGTTCTTC.

This chain links TRBV5-8 with TRBJ2-1, with 8 bases identical to TRBD1. The CDR3 is 20 amino acids. Germline assignment: CDR1 SGHTS and CDR2 YDEGEE. V lost 0 bases, J lost 0 bases, and 14 bases stayed unmatched. CDR3 protein: CASSLGWGRGQKGSYNEQFF. The CDR3 nucleotides are TGTGCCAGCAGCTTGGGTTGGGGCAGGGGGCAAAAGGGCTCCTACAATGAGCAGTTCTTC.

This rearrangement joins TRBV18 to TRBJ1-5; D is possibly TRBD1 (5 bases). The CDR3 has 14 amino acids. Per germline, CDR1 KGHSH and CDR2 LQKENI. V lost 2 bases and J 6 bases, leaving 11 bases between the germline ends. DNA of the CDR3: TGTGCCAGCTCACCAGACAGTATCATTCAGCCCCAGCATTTT. The encoded protein is CASSPDSIIQPQHF. Based on the CDR3 plus reference TRBV18 and TRBJ1-5, the full variable domain is NAGVMQNPRHLVRRRGQEARLRCSPMKGHSHVYWYRQLPEEGLKFMVYLQKENIIDESGMPKERFSAEFPKEGPSILRIQQVVRGDSAAYFCASSPDSIIQPQHFGDGTRLSIL.